The sequence of this TCR beta chain was determined in a study of blood T cell repertoires in COVID-19. Study at large: PBMCs, B-cell-depleted T cells, or T cells were the source of the cDNA or gDNA that made up the material.

Profiling relied on immunoSEQ multiplex PCR, and the TCRdb table lists in-frame clones only, not all of them. The data contain about 180,000 clones, roughly nine tenths of them singletons. This CDR3 comprises 14 residues. V was pared by 0 bases and J by 3 bases, with 9 bases between. CDR1 and CDR2 (germline): GTSNPN, SVGIG (reference sequence). The TCR comes from a man between 65 and 85 years old with active or convalescent COVID-19. Material for sequencing was peripheral blood. The chain couples TRBV30 to TRBJ1-5, with unresolved D. The CDR3 region has the DNA TGTGCCTGGAGTGTAAAAACGGTCAATCAGCCCCAGCATTTT. This encodes CAWSVKTVNQPQHF.